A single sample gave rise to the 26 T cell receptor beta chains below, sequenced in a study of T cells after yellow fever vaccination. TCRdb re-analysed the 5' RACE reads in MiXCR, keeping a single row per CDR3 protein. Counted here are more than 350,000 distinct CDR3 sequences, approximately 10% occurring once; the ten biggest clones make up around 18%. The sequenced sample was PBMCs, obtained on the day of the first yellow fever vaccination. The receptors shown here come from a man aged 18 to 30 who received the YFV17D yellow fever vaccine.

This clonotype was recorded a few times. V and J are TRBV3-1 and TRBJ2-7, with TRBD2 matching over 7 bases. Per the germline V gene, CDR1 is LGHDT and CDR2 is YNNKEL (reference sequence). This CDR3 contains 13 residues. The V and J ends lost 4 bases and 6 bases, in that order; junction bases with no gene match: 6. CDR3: CASSPLWGGEQYV. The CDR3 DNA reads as TGTGCCAGCAGCCCCCTCTGGGGGGGCGAGCAGTACGTC.

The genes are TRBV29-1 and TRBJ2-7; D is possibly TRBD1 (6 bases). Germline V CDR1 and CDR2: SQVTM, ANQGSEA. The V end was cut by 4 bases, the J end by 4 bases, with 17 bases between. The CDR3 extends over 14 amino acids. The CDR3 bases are TGCAGCGTTGCCGGGACAATCGAATCATACGAGCAGTACTTC. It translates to CSVAGTIESYEQYF.

CDR3 nucleotide sequence: TGTGCCAGCAGCGTAGGCTCTGGGAGTGAAGCAGATACGCAGTATTTT. This sequence encodes CASSVGSGSEADTQYF. This rearrangement joins TRBV9 to TRBJ2-3; weak D call: TRBD2 (5 bases). V lost 0 bases and J lost 4, with 15 bases in between. This CDR3 is built from 16 residues. From germline, CDR1 is SGDLS and CDR2 YYNGEE.

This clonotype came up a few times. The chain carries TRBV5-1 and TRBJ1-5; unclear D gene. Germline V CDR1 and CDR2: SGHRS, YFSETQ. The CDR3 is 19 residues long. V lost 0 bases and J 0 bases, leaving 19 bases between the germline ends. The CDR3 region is CASSLGGRPPLPSNQPQHF. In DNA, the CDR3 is TGCGCCAGCAGCTTGGGTGGCAGGCCGCCCCTCCCTAGCAATCAGCCCCAGCATTTT.

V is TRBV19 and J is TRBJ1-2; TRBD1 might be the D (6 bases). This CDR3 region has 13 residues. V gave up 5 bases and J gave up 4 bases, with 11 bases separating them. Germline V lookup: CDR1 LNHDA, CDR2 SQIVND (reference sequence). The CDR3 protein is CASSRTASYGYTF. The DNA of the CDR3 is TGTGCCAGTAGTCGGACAGCCTCCTATGGCTACACCTTC.

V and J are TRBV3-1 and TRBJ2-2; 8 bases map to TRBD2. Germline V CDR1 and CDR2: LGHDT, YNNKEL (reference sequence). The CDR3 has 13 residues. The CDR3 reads CAHPGGAPGELFF. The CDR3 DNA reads TGTGCGCACCCGGGGGGGGCACCCGGGGAGCTGTTTTTT.

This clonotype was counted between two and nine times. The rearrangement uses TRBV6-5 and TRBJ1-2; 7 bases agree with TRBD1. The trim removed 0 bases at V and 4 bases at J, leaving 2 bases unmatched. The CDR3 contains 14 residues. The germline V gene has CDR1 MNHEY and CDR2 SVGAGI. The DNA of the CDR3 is TGTGCCAGCAGTTACTCAGACAGGGTCTATGGCTACACCTTC. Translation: CASSYSDRVYGYTF.

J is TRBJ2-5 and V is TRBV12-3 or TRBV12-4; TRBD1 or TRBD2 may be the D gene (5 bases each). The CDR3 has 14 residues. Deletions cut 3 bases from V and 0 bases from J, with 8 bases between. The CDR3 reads CASSFWDHQETQYF. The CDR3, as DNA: TGTGCCAGCAGTTTCTGGGACCACCAAGAGACCCAGTACTTC.

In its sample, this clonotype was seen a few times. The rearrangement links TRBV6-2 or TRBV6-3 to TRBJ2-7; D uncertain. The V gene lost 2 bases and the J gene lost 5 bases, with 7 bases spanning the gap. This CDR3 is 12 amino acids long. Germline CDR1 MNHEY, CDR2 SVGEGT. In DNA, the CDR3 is TGTGCCAGCAGTTACGGTCAGAACGAGCAGTACGTC. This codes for CASSYGQNEQYV.

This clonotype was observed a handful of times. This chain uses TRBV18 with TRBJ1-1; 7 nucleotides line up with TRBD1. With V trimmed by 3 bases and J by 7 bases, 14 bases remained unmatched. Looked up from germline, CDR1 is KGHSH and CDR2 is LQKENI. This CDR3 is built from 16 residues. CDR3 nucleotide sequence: TGTGCCAGCTCACCTTACACCGACGGGACAGTTAGTGAAGCTTTCTTT. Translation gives CASSPYTDGTVSEAFF.

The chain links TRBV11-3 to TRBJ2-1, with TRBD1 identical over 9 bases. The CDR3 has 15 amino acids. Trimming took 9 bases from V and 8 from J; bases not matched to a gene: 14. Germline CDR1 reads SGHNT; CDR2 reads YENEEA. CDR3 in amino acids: CARGGETGGFDEQFF. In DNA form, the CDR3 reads TGTGCCAGAGGGGGGGAGACAGGGGGTTTCGATGAGCAGTTCTTC.

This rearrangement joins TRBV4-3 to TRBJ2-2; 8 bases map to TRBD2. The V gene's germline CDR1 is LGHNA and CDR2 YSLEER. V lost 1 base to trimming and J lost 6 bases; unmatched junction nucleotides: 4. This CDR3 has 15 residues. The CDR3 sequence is CASSQAPGGPGELFF. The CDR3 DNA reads TGCGCCAGCAGCCAAGCCCCGGGAGGGCCCGGGGAGCTGTTTTTT.

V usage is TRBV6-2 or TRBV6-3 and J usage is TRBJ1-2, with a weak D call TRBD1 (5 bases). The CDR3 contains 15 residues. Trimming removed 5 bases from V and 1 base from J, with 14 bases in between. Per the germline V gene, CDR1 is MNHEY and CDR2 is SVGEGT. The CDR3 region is CASSPLQRGNYGYTF. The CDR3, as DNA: TGTGCCAGCAGTCCTCTACAGAGGGGTAACTATGGCTACACCTTC.

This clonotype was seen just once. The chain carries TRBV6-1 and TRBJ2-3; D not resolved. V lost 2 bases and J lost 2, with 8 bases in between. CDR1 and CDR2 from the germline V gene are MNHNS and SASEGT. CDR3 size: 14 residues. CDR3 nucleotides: TGTGCCAGCAGTGAAATGGTGGACACAGATACGCAGTATTTT. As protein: CASSEMVDTDTQYF.

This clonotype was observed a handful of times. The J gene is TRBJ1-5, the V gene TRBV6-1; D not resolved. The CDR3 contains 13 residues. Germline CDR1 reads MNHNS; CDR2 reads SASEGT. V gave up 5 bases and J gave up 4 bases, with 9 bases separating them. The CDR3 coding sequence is TGTGCCAGCAGTCGGGCGAAGAATCAGCCCCAGCATTTT. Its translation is CASSRAKNQPQHF.

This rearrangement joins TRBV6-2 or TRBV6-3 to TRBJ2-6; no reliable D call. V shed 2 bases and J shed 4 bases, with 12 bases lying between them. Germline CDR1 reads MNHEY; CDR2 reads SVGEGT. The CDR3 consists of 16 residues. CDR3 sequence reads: CASSYGSSRGANVLTF. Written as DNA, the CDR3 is TGTGCCAGCAGTTACGGGTCCTCCCGGGGGGCCAACGTCCTGACTTTC.

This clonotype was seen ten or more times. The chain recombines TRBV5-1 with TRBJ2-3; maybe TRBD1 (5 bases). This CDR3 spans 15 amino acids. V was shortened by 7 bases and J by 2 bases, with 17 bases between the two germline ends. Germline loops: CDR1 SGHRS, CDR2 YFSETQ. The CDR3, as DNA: TGCGCCAGCCGGGCAGGATCACAGGCCACAGATACGCAGTATTTT. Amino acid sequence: CASRAGSQATDTQYF. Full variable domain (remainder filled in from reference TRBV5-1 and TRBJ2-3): KAGVTQTPRYLIKTRGQQVTLSCSPISGHRSVSWYQQTPGQGLQFLFEYFSETQRNKGNFPGRFSGRQFSNSRSEMNVSTLELGDSALYLCASRAGSQATDTQYFGPGTRLTVL.

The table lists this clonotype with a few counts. Here the CDR3 DNA reads TGTGCCATCAGTGGCGACTTCCAGGAGACCCAGTACTTC. This sequence encodes CAISGDFQETQYF. The chain has TRBV10-3 and TRBJ2-5; D is unclear. This CDR3 is 13 amino acids long. V shed 4 bases and J shed 5 bases, with 11 bases lying between them. CDR1 and CDR2 (germline): ENHRY, SYGVKD.

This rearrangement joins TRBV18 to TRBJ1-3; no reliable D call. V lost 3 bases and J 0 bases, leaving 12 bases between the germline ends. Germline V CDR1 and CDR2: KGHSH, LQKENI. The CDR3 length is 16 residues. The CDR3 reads CASSPGTAFSGNTIYF. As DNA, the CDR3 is TGTGCCAGCTCACCGGGTACAGCGTTCTCTGGAAACACCATATATTTT.

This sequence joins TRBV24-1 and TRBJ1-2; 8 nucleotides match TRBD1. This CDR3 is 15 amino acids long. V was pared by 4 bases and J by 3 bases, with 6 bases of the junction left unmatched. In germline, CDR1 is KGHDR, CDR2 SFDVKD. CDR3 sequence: CATSDPGTGDYGYTF. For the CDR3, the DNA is TGTGCCACCAGTGACCCCGGGACAGGAGACTATGGCTACACCTTC.

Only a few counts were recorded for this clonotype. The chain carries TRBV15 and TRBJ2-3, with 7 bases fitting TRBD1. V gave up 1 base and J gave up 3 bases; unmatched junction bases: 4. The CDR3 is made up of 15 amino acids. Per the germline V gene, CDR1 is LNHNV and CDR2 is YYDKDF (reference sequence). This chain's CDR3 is CATSRGDRTTDTQYF. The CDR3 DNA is TGTGCCACCAGCAGAGGGGACAGAACAACAGATACGCAGTATTTT.

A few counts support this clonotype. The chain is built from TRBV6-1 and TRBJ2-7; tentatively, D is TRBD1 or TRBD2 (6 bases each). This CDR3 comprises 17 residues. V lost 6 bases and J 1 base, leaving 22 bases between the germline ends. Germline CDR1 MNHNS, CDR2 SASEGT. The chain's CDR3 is CASSRLVGAGRSYEQYF. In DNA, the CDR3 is TGTGCCAGCAGCCGCCTTGTGGGGGCGGGGAGATCCTACGAGCAGTACTTC.

The CDR3 loop reads CASSLSLEAPYEQYV. The CDR3 DNA sequence: TGTGCCAGCAGCTTATCGTTGGAGGCCCCCTACGAGCAGTACGTC. The rearrangement links TRBV11-2 to TRBJ2-7; TRBD2 might be the D (5 bases). The CDR3 sequence is 15 residues long. The V gene's germline CDR1 is SGHAT and CDR2 FQNNGV. V was trimmed by 2 bases and J by 2 bases, leaving 13 bases between them.

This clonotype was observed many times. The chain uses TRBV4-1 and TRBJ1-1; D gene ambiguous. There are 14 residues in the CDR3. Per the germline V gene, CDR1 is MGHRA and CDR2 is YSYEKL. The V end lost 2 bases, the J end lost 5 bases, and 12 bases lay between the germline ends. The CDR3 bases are TGCGCCAGCAGCCAACAAACCCTCCCGACTGAAGCTTTCTTT. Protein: CASSQQTLPTEAFF.

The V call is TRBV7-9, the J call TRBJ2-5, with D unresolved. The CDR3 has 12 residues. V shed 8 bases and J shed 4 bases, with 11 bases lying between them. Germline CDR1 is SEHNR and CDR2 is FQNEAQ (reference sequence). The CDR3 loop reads CASYSPGETQYF. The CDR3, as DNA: TGTGCCAGCTACTCCCCCGGAGAGACCCAGTACTTC.

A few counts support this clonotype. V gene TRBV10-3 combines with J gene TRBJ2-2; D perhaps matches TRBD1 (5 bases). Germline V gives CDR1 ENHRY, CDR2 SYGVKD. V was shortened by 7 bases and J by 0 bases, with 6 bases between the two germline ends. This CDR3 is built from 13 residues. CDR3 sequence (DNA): TGTGCCATCACAGGGCCGAACACCGGGGAGCTGTTTTTT. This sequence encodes CAITGPNTGELFF.